This note documents a single T cell receptor beta chain sequence. The sample is drawn from a study of blood T cell repertoires in COVID-19. Profiling relied on immunoSEQ multiplex PCR, and the TCRdb table lists in-frame clones only, not all of them. The table lists under 400,000 clones, around 87% of them singletons, with approximately 1.8% in the top ten. The CDR3 totals 13 residues. The V gene's germline CDR1 is MDHEN and CDR2 SYDVKM. The ends were cut back, 6 bases at V and 9 bases at J, with 15 bases in the middle. The material sequenced was PBMCs or T cells enriched from blood (not recorded which). The clonotype comes from a man aged 40-49 years in a cohort exposed to, infected with or recovered from COVID-19 (not recorded which). The chain couples TRBV28 to TRBJ1-5; possibly TRBD1 for D (6 bases). The CDR3: CASRKTGLVPQHF. CDR3 in DNA: TGTGCCAGCAGAAAAACAGGGTTAGTGCCCCAGCATTTT. Full variable domain (outside the CDR3, taken from reference TRBV28 and TRBJ1-5): DVKVTQSSRYLVKRTGEKVFLECVQDMDHENMFWYRQDPGLGLRLIYFSYDVKMKEKGDIPEGYSVSREKKERFSLILESASTNQTSMYLCASRKTGLVPQHFGDGTRLSIL.